A single sample gave rise to the 25 T cell receptor beta chains below, sequenced in a study of shared T cell receptors in the human thymus. Sequencing used immunoSEQ multiplex PCR; TCRdb keeps in-frame clones, though not all of them. The sample lists 650,000 to 950,000 clones, 70% to 90% occurring once. This same sample was also taken into another study, of human thymus T cells.

The source material was thymocytes. The origin of the receptors is a girl less than two years old with a congenital heart defect.

This chain connects TRBV9 to TRBJ2-5; 9 bases fit TRBD1. Germline V gene sequence: CDR1 SGDLS, CDR2 YYNGEE. J lost 5 bases, V lost 3 bases, and 14 bases had no gene match. The CDR3 spans 17 residues. The CDR3 region has the DNA TGTGCCAGCAGCGCGGCGAATCGGACAGGGGTTCAGGAGACCCAGTACTTC. This encodes CASSAANRTGVQETQYF. Supplemented by reference TRBV9 and TRBJ2-5, the full variable domain reads DSGVTQTPKHLITATGQRVTLRCSPRSGDLSVYWYQQSLDQGLQFLIQYYNGEERAKGNILERFSAQQFPDLHSELNLSSLELGDSALYFCASSAANRTGVQETQYFGPGTRLLVL.

V is TRBV5-1 and J is TRBJ2-1, with a weak D call TRBD1 (5 bases). V lost 5 bases and J 2 bases, leaving 8 bases between the germline ends. CDR3 length equals 13 residues. In germline, CDR1 is SGHRS, CDR2 YFSETQ. Here the CDR3 reads CASRSGTYNEQFF. In DNA form, the CDR3 reads TGCGCCAGCAGATCAGGGACCTACAATGAGCAGTTCTTC.

The chain is built from TRBV19 and TRBJ1-6; perhaps TRBD1 as D (6 bases). The CDR3 is 16 amino acids. Trimming pared 4 bases from V and 8 bases from J, leaving 18 bases between. The germline V gene encodes CDR1 LNHDA and CDR2 SQIVND (reference sequence). CDR3 in amino acids: CASSTRQVRGDSPLHF. In DNA form, the CDR3 reads TGTGCCAGTAGTACCCGACAGGTCCGGGGTGATTCACCCCTCCACTTT. Using reference TRBV19 and TRBJ1-6 for the parts outside the CDR3, the full variable domain is DGGITQSPKYLFRKEGQNVTLSCEQNLNHDAMYWYRQDPGQGLRLIYYSQIVNDFQKGDIAEGYSVSREKKESFPLTVTSAQKNPTAFYLCASSTRQVRGDSPLHFGNGTRLTVT.

The gene calls are TRBV9 and TRBJ1-1; 8 nucleotides agree with TRBD1. The CDR3 length is 15 residues. Germline CDR1 and CDR2: SGDLS and YYNGEE. J gave up 3 bases and V 4 bases, and 8 bases lay outside the gene matches. CDR3 loop: CASSTRQGRDTEAFF. CDR3 DNA sequence: TGTGCCAGCAGCACCCGACAGGGGAGGGACACTGAAGCTTTCTTT.

The rearrangement joins TRBV29-1 to TRBJ1-2, with TRBD1 identical over 10 bases. Trimming took 4 bases from V and 6 from J; bases not matched to a gene: 14. Germline V lookup: CDR1 SQVTM, CDR2 ANQGSEA. This CDR3 spans 16 amino acids. The CDR3 region has the DNA TGCAGCGTTGTAAGGGGGGGCCCCGGGACAGGGGATGGCTACACCTTC. It is translated as CSVVRGGPGTGDGYTF. The full variable domain, in which reference TRBV29-1 and TRBJ1-2 provide the parts outside the CDR3, is SAVISQKPSRDICQRGTSLTIQCQVDSQVTMMFWYRQQPGQSLTLIATANQGSEATYESGFVIDKFPISRPNLTFSTLTVSNMSPEDSSIYLCSVVRGGPGTGDGYTFGSGTRLTVV.

The table lists this clone with a few counts. CDR3 loop: CASSTPGHDYGYTF. The CDR3 region has the DNA TGTGCCAGCAGTACACCGGGTCATGACTATGGCTACACCTTC. This chain connects TRBV7-9 to TRBJ1-2; D gene ambiguous. Looked up from germline, CDR1 is SEHNR and CDR2 is FQNEAQ (reference sequence). V lost 6 bases, J lost 3 bases, and 14 bases lay in between. This CDR3 is built from 14 residues.

The DNA of the CDR3 is TGTGCCAGCAGCTTGGGGGATTCCAGGGGTCACAACACTGAAGCTTTCTTT. Its translation is CASSLGDSRGHNTEAFF. This chain links TRBV5-4 with TRBJ1-1, with D possibly being TRBD1 (6 bases). V was pared by 0 bases and J by 2 bases, with 17 bases between. The CDR3 is 17 amino acids. The germline V gene encodes CDR1 SGHNT and CDR2 YYREEE (reference sequence).

The V and J genes are TRBV19 and TRBJ1-1; D is undetermined. The V end lost 4 bases, the J end lost 7 bases, and 10 bases lay between the germline ends. Germline lookup yields CDR1 LNHDA and CDR2 SQIVND (reference sequence). This CDR3 has 12 amino acids. DNA for the CDR3: TGTGCCAGTAGTAAGGTCCACAGTGAAGCTTTCTTT. It encodes CASSKVHSEAFF.

This chain connects TRBV4-2 to TRBJ2-5; TRBD2 matches 8 bases. CDR3 length equals 16 residues. With V trimmed by 2 bases and J by 4 bases, 9 bases remained unmatched. The germline CDR1 and CDR2 sequences are LGHNA and YNFKEQ. CDR3 in amino acids: CASSQSEAGVGETQYF. The CDR3 DNA reads as TGTGCCAGCAGCCAATCAGAAGCGGGGGTCGGAGAGACCCAGTACTTC.

The rearrangement uses TRBV18 and TRBJ1-1, with a possible D match to TRBD1 (5 bases). Trimming removed 5 bases from V and 6 bases from J, with 28 bases in between. The CDR3 runs to 18 residues. Per germline, CDR1 KGHSH and CDR2 LQKENI. CDR3 residues: CASSLMGERSGGNAEAFF. CDR3 DNA: TGTGCCAGCTCATTGATGGGGGAGAGGTCGGGAGGAAACGCTGAAGCTTTCTTT.

Only one count was recorded for this clone. The CDR3 nucleotides are TGTGCCAGCAGTTTAGTCCGCAGGGAGGTGTACGAGCAGTACTTC. Translated: CASSLVRREVYEQYF. V usage is TRBV27 and J usage is TRBJ2-7; D perhaps matches TRBD2 (6 bases). The CDR3 loop spans 15 amino acids. V lost 2 bases to trimming and J lost 4 bases, with 15 bases between them. Germline CDR1 reads MNHEY; CDR2 reads SMNVEV (reference sequence).

This chain links TRBV6-5 with TRBJ1-6, with a tentative D call TRBD1 (5 bases). CDR1 and CDR2 from the germline V gene are MNHEY and SVGAGI. V was trimmed by 7 bases and J by 7 bases, leaving 11 bases between them. The CDR3 is 13 residues long. The CDR3 DNA sequence: TGTGCCAGCACTCTCAGGGTAAATTCACCCCTCCACTTT. Encoded protein: CASTLRVNSPLHF.

V gene TRBV19 combines with J gene TRBJ2-7; the match to TRBD1 covers 11 bases. CDR3 length equals 15 residues. The V gene end was trimmed by 4 bases and the J gene end by 3 bases; junction bases not matched to a gene: 5. Germline CDR1 LNHDA, CDR2 SQIVND (reference sequence). The CDR3 DNA sequence: TGTGCCAGTAGTACCTCGGGACAGGGGGGCTACGAGCAGTACTTC. Amino acids: CASSTSGQGGYEQYF.

The chain carries TRBV28 and TRBJ2-1; D might be TRBD2 (6 bases). The germline V gene encodes CDR1 MDHEN and CDR2 SYDVKM. With 2 bases removed from V and 7 bases from J, the gap between germline ends came to 18 bases. The CDR3 consists of 16 residues. CDR3 loop: CASSLRRRGSANEQFF. DNA of the CDR3: TGTGCCAGCAGTTTACGCCGGCGGGGAAGCGCGAATGAGCAGTTCTTC.

The chain has TRBV14 and TRBJ2-5; no clear D gene. Germline CDR1 SGHDN, CDR2 FVKESK. V lost 4 bases to trimming and J lost 2 bases, with 11 bases between them. The CDR3 runs 14 residues. The CDR3 DNA reads TGTGCCAGCAGCCGGTGGCTCTCGCAAGAGACCCAGTACTTC. The encoded protein is CASSRWLSQETQYF.

Only one count was recorded for this clone. This chain connects TRBV5-1 to TRBJ1-6; 7 nucleotides line up with TRBD1. CDR3 length equals 14 residues. J lost 14 bases, V lost 4 bases, and 12 bases had no gene match. CDR1 is SGHRS, CDR2 YFSETQ, per germline. Here the CDR3 reads CASSQTRDSVTLHF. The DNA of the CDR3 is TGCGCCAGCAGCCAAACGCGGGACAGCGTAACCCTCCACTTT.

The gene calls are TRBV9 and TRBJ2-3; D might be TRBD2 (6 bases). There are 19 residues in the CDR3. V dropped 0 bases and J dropped 2 bases, with 22 bases sitting between them. Germline assignment: CDR1 SGDLS and CDR2 YYNGEE. CDR3 DNA sequence: TGTGCCAGCAGCGTAGGAGGTATGGGGGGAACCACCACCACAGATACGCAGTATTTT. Amino acid sequence: CASSVGGMGGTTTTDTQYF.

Points on this clone: Other DNA sequences in this specimen translate into the identical CDR3. The chain couples TRBV28 to TRBJ1-1; no definite D call. Between the trimmed V and J ends, which lost 2 bases and 1 base, there was a span of 8 bases. Germline values: CDR1 MDHEN, CDR2 SYDVKM. The CDR3 has 14 residues. The CDR3, as DNA: TGTGCCAGCAGTTTAGTGGGAGAGAACACTGAAGCTTTCTTT. It is translated as CASSLVGENTEAFF.

V gene TRBV5-1 combines with J gene TRBJ1-4; perhaps TRBD1 as D (6 bases). Trimming pared 5 bases from V and 3 bases from J, leaving 20 bases between. CDR1 and CDR2 from the germline V gene are SGHRS and YFSETQ. The CDR3 runs to 17 residues. As DNA, the CDR3 is TGCGCCAGCAGTTTGCCAAGCCCTCAGGGGTCTAATGAAAAACTGTTTTTT. Amino acids: CASSLPSPQGSNEKLFF. Drawing the rest from reference TRBV5-1 and TRBJ1-4, the complete variable domain is KAGVTQTPRYLIKTRGQQVTLSCSPISGHRSVSWYQQTPGQGLQFLFEYFSETQRNKGNFPGRFSGRQFSNSRSEMNVSTLELGDSALYLCASSLPSPQGSNEKLFFGSGTQLSVL.

The rearrangement joins TRBV6-5 to TRBJ2-5; 9 positions agree with TRBD1. In germline, CDR1 is MNHEY, CDR2 SVGAGI. This CDR3 is 13 amino acids long. V gave up 2 bases and J gave up 11 bases; unmatched junction bases: 6. The CDR3 DNA follows: TGTGCCAGCAGTTACGGGGGACAGGGAGAGCAGTACTTC. Translated: CASSYGGQGEQYF.

The V and J genes are TRBV9 and TRBJ1-2, with D maybe TRBD1 (5 bases). The V end was cut by 0 bases, the J end by 12 bases, with 21 bases between. The CDR3 has 15 amino acids. Germline CDR1 and CDR2: SGDLS and YYNGEE. In DNA form, the CDR3 reads TGTGCCAGCAGCGTAGACGGCAGGGCAGGCGCACGGGACACCTTC. The encoded protein is CASSVDGRAGARDTF.

The chain recombines TRBV4-1 with TRBJ1-5; possibly TRBD1 for D (6 bases). CDR3 length: 16 amino acids. Germline V gene lookup returns CDR1 MGHRA and CDR2 YSYEKL. Trimming removed 3 bases at V and 4 bases at J, with 16 bases between. In DNA form, the CDR3 reads TGCGCCAGCAGCCATATTCGGACAGATACAAATCAGCCCCAGCATTTT. It specifies CASSHIRTDTNQPQHF.

The V and J genes are TRBV12-5 and TRBJ2-2; 7 positions match TRBD2. The V and J ends lost 4 bases and 0 bases, in that order; junction bases with no gene match: 2. Germline CDR1 is LGHNT and CDR2 is FRNRAP. This CDR3 has 15 residues. The CDR3 spells CASGSRGANTGELFF. The CDR3 region has the DNA TGTGCTAGTGGTTCACGGGGGGCGAACACCGGGGAGCTGTTTTTT. The entire variable domain, with the rest obtained from reference TRBV12-5 and TRBJ2-2, is as follows: DARVTQTPRHKVTEMGQEVTMRCQPILGHNTVFWYRQTMMQGLELLAYFRNRAPLDDSGMPKDRFSAEMPDATLATLKIQPSEPRDSAVYFCASGSRGANTGELFFGEGSRLTVL.

This chain joins TRBV14 and TRBJ1-2; 7 bases are a match to TRBD1. The germline V gene encodes CDR1 SGHDN and CDR2 FVKESK. J lost 4 bases, V lost 0 bases, and 11 bases had no gene match. The CDR3 is 17 residues long. CDR3 sequence: CASSQEFRGTATYGYTF. The CDR3 DNA reads as TGTGCCAGCAGCCAAGAATTCCGTGGGACAGCGACCTATGGCTACACCTTC.

The chain is built from TRBV14 and TRBJ1-2, with TRBD1 matching 11 bases. CDR3 length: 14 residues. J was trimmed by 4 bases and V by 4 bases; bases with no gene match: 2. CDR1 SGHDN and CDR2 FVKESK come from the germline V gene. The CDR3: CASSPDRGLYGYTF. For the CDR3, the DNA is TGTGCCAGCAGCCCGGACAGGGGGCTCTATGGCTACACCTTC.